The source of this T cell receptor beta chain is a study of vaccination and CD4 T cells after COVID-19. Study findings and constraints: There was no significant change from around 19 to 38 median reactive clonotypes.

As to treatment: roughly 11-day PBMC culture with coronavirus spike peptide pools or control peptides (ViraFEST assay). ViraFEST used peptide pools to expand antigen-specific T cells and subsequently sequenced their TCRs. About this clonotype itself: The target antigen is unknown.

CDR3 length equals 16 residues. Trimming shortened V by 4 bases and J by 1 base, and 16 bases separated the two germline ends. Sequenced with the Oncomine TCR Beta short-read assay was DNA taken from cultured CD4+ T cells. One entry per CDR3 protein results from TCRdb running MiXCR on the PCR reads. The sample consists of around 20,000 distinct CDR3 sequences, 54% of them appearing once. What was sequenced was CD4+ T cells from blood, cultured in vitro. The receptor comes from a human donor who had recovered from COVID-19. V usage is TRBV12-3 or TRBV12-4 and J usage is TRBJ1-1; possibly TRBD1 for D (5 bases). CDR3 nucleotide sequence: TGTGCCAGCAGTTCCTTCCGGGGCTCTTCGAACACTGAAGCTTTCTTT. Encoded protein: CASSSFRGSSNTEAFF.